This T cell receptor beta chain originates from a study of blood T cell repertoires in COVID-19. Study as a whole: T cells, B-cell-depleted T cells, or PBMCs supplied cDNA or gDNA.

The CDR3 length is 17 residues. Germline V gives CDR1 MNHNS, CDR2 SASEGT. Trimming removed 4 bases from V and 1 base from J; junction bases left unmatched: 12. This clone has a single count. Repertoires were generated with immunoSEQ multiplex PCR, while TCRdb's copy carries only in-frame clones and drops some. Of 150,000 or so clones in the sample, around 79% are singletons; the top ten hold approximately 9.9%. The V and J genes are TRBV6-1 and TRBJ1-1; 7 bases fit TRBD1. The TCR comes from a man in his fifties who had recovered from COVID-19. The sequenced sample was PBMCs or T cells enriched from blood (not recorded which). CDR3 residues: CASSGIGTAFGNTEAFF. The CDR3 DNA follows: TGTGCCAGCAGTGGAATAGGGACAGCCTTCGGGAACACTGAAGCTTTCTTT.